This T cell receptor (beta chain) was identified in a study of cytomegalovirus exposure and HLA in healthy donors (TCRdb year 2017). About the investigation overall: An earlier analysis of 587 of the donors reported approximately 260 Gb of sequence data and roughly 120 million unique TCR beta sequences obtained from about 179 million T cells. Roughly 300 gigabases of sequencing data and roughly 81 million unique TCR sequences made up an early release that covered roughly 670 HLA-typed donors. The genetic ancestry cluster associated with self-reported Caucasian donors included about 81% of the roughly 410 genotyped donors. The study aimed to test whether cataloging public T cell receptors could reveal signatures of past pathogen exposure. The study profiled the T cell repertoires of under 850 subjects by immunosequencing and related them to cytomegalovirus serostatus. A separate validation cohort of over 95 different subjects was used in addition to the approximately 640-subject first cohort. To predict cytomegalovirus infection status, the study combined high-throughput TCR immunosequencing, statistical association of individual TCRs with disease status, and machine learning. A later analysis re-examined previously published TCR beta repertoires from more than 600 donors and added high-resolution HLA genotyping to investigate patterns of TCR occurrence. Rather than using new phenotypic data, the later analysis identified candidate immune exposures from TCR beta sequences and from how often those sequences occurred across donors. In an earlier analysis of roughly 600 of the donors, high-throughput TCR beta sequencing was used to judge whether each TCR beta V gene segment behaved as functional or pseudogenic. Donor age, sex, ethnicity and CMV serostatus were collected together with the repertoire data. In a later genetic analysis, genome-wide SNP genotypes for about 60% of the 666 donors were used, and that subset was treated as a discovery cohort. Every discovery cohort repertoire had been produced on one sequencing platform. Both class I and class II loci were covered by HLA typing, at four-digit resolution. Typing coverage varied by locus: roughly 629-640 donors for A, B, C, DRB1 and DQB1; approximately 520 for DQA1; nearly 610 for DPA1; approximately 490 for DPB1. Roughly five DR-DQ haplotypes were handled as single units for association and clustering because linkage in the cohort was strong. On average, 235,054 unique TCR beta nucleotide sequences were sequenced per donor among a few hundred genotyped donors of the cohort, with roughly 18% of those sequences being non-productive. Here is what the overall study found, with its caveats: When HLA alleles, especially DR and DQ, strongly co-occurred, TCR associations were difficult to assign to individual alleles. Three of the identified cytomegalovirus-associated TCR beta chains were confirmed in vitro to be specific for cytomegalovirus antigens. Because some donors lacked HLA typing at each locus, the association tests relied only on the typed subset. An earlier analysis of roughly 570 of the donors showed that most TCR beta V segments appeared in productive rearrangements either about 90% or about 30% of the time, which broadly matched IMGT annotations. In the study, some 160 TCR beta chains were listed as associated with cytomegalovirus. According to a later analysis, most CMV-associated TCR beta chains appeared to be HLA-restricted, and the HLA associations seemed to be driven largely by CMV exposure. Compared with equally common non-associated chains, HLA-associated TCR beta chains in a later analysis were more clonally expanded and had lower generation probabilities. While some public TCRs were present in many individuals, most TCR sequences turned up only very rarely across donors. The cohort was sequenced for TCR beta chains only, and without alpha or paired-chain data the features that could be detected were limited. The sequencing pipeline was judged likely to have produced a cluster of highly shared sequence variants as a technical artifact. Linkage disequilibrium might explain the correlated functional status among segregating V segments, but an unknown experimental factor could not be excluded. V-gene and J-gene trimming of TCR beta chains was associated with a missense DCLRE1C variant in a later genetic analysis, and the association was replicated in an independent cohort. In both the original and validation cohorts, the classifier was reported to diagnose cytomegalovirus status with high specificity and sensitivity. The only immune exposure information available for the cohort was CMV serostatus. Several of the top co-occurrence clusters appeared to be linked to parvovirus B19, influenza, CMV and Epstein-Barr virus, according to a later analysis. According to a later genetic analysis, donors in an Asian-associated ancestry cluster had fewer N-insertions in productive TCRs than the roughly 670-donor mean. The presence/absence analyses assumed that sequencing depth was roughly uniform across donors, and that assumption may not be true. According to a later analysis, TCR association rates differed among HLA loci, with DRB1 alleles showing the most associated TCRs and HLA-C alleles showing the fewest. Because counts were too low, roughly 17 rarely observed V segments, including chromosome 9 orphons, were left out of the earlier analysis of 587 of the donors. At a false discovery rate of 0.05, a later analysis linked under 20,000 TCR beta sequences to specific HLA alleles. It was suggested by the authors that the approach could potentially be generalized to other disease states and immunological phenotypes. Some IMGT-functional V segments, including TRBV6-2 and TRBV6-3, could not be told apart with the 87-base-pair reads, so those segments were excluded. A further reported finding was that TCR beta sequences accurately predicted the HLA-A and HLA-B alleles for most subjects in the first cohort.

CDR1 and CDR2 are drawn from the germline V gene: MNHEY, SVGAGI. From the cysteine through the phenylalanine, the CDR3 covers 15 amino acids. CDR3 DNA is the only sequence kept; it has 45 bases, read in frame from the first base. V has 0 bases trimmed and J has 4 bases trimmed; junction bases matching no gene number 3. The library was made by the immunoSEQ multiplex PCR assay. The multiplex PCR relied on a mix of 60 forward primers for TCR Vbeta segments and 13 reverse primers for TCR Jbeta segments. A multiplex PCR assay on genomic DNA amplified the CDR3 region of rearranged TCR beta genes. The amplified TCR beta libraries were sequenced on the Illumina HiSeq System as 87-base-pair reads. As for the original processing: A later analysis tallied 75 million to 85 million unique TCR beta chains across the 666 repertoires, and 10 million to 11 million of those chains were shared by two or more donors. Raw reads were error-corrected and collapsed into unique sequences by a nearest-neighbor algorithm in which closely related sequences were merged to remove PCR and sequencing errors. Alignment of CDR3 sequences to IMGT reference sequences was used to assign V, D and J gene segments. For a sequence to be retained, at least a six-nucleotide match to both a V gene segment and a J gene segment was required. Rearrangements were called productive when the CDR3 lacked stop codons and stayed in frame with V and J; all others were non-productive. Following IMGT convention, CDR3 was defined as the stretch from the second conserved V-encoded cysteine to the conserved J-encoded phenylalanine. In an earlier analysis of 550 to 650 of the donors, sequences lacking an unambiguous match to a single V gene segment were excluded. An earlier analysis of a few hundred of the donors called V segments functional above 56.7% productive rearrangements and segregating when the between-donor standard deviation exceeded 5%. A statistical classification framework was built to diagnose cytomegalovirus status from the catalog of TCR beta chain sequences. V and J gene assignment, in a later analysis, came from comparing TCR nucleotide sequences with IMGT/GENE-DB human TR gene sequences. In a later analysis, CDR3 sequences and most-parsimonious VDJ recombination scenarios were assigned using the TCRdist pipeline. In a later analysis, every TCR beta chain was defined by the combination of its CDR3 amino acid sequence and its V-gene family, and reads without a unique V-gene family were dropped. In a later analysis, nearly 600 highly shared, low-generation-probability nucleotide sequences were removed to address suspected cross-contamination and a sequencing artifact. In a later analysis, a clonal expansion index for each public chain was calculated from normalized within-repertoire ranks of inferred template counts. A later analysis computed generation probabilities with a VDJ recombination model fitted to out-of-frame rearrangements, and checked the results against IGoR. A later analysis scored TCR-TCR, TCR-HLA and TCR-CMV co-occurrence with hypergeometric tests, applying a repertoire-size bias correction to TCR pairs. In a later analysis, false discovery rates were estimated by permuting HLA or CMV assignments 20 times. In a later analysis, co-occurring TCRs were grouped using DBSCAN, and TCRdist sequence similarity was added for clustering within HLA-allele-positive subsets. For co-occurrence clustering, repertoires with fewer than 30,000 or more than 120,000 public chains were excluded, along with roughly 5 repertoires with anomalous nucleotide sharing. In its TCRdb copy, this immuneACCESS table keeps in-frame sequences only and misses some clones. Where compared with another copy, unresolved V genes explain less than half of these, and the others have no known cause. V, J and clone size are taken as reported in that table, and D and trimming were inferred from the DNA itself. Counted in this sample were more than 85,000 clones; 83% of them appeared once. Jointly, the top ten make up under 6.5% of the sample.

In total, 500 to 700 healthy bone marrow donors made up the cohort. All cohort members were sampled while nominally healthy, although unrecorded immune exposures were likely present. The donor was CMV seronegative and was included in the group of a few hundred seronegative cohort members. A peripheral blood sample was collected from each donor, and TCR beta sequencing was performed on peripheral blood mononuclear cells. The Qiagen DNeasy Blood Extraction Kit was used to extract genomic DNA from the blood cell samples. To note about this clone: No cognate antigen has been identified for it. Base qualities were left out, and no much larger clone turns up one base away.

The receptor was derived from a man aged 18 to 29 in good health and CMV-seronegative. The sequenced material came from PBMCs. The sequence links TRBV6-5 to TRBJ2-1, with 7 central nucleotides matching TRBD2. The DNA sequence is as follows: TGTGCCAGCAGTTACTCGAGACTAGCTTACAATGAGCAGTTCTTC. The resulting protein is CASSYSRLAYNEQFF.